This TCR beta chain was observed in a study of T cell changes during pregnancy in multiple sclerosis. Using immunoSEQ multiplex PCR, the repertoire was profiled, and TCRdb retains in-frame clones only, with some absent. Found here are tens of thousands of clones, 85% to 95% of them singletons; the top ten hold 0.65% to 0.85%. V shed 4 bases and J shed 4 bases, with 14 bases lying between them. The V gene's germline CDR1 is MNHNY and CDR2 SVGAGI (reference sequence). The CDR3 is 14 residues long. The sample in question was CD4+ T cells from peripheral blood mononuclear cells, obtained in the third trimester of pregnancy. This chain joins TRBV6-6 and TRBJ2-7; possible D gene TRBD2, 5 bases. The clonotype originates from a female donor with multiple sclerosis, enrolled in a pregnancy study. CDR3 nucleotide sequence: TGTGCCAGCAGTTCTACCATCGGGGTATACGAGCAGTACTTC. Protein sequence: CASSSTIGVYEQYF.